This TCR beta chain appears in the sequencing data of a study of shared clonotypes between healthy human individuals. V lost 3 bases to trimming and J lost 4 bases, with 15 bases between them. CDR1 is MGHDK, CDR2 SYGVNS, per germline. The CDR3 sequence is 15 residues long. As regards this clone: Its antigen remains unidentified.

The repertoire was sequenced with immunoSEQ multiplex PCR; TCRdb's copy has only in-frame clones and lacks some. Found here are about 650,000 clones, less than 97% of them singletons; the top ten hold around 0.097%. Study outcomes and limitations: Since donors were few, the genetic and exposure-history diversity represented was limited. Some naive CD4 clonotypes, approximately 4.5%, turned up in common across several donors.

CD45RO negativity and positive selection for CCR7 defined naive CD8 cells, a population that excluded terminally differentiated effector memory CD45RA+ cells. Donation came from healthy HIV-negative adults that had no recent acute infections or vaccinations. The J gene is TRBJ1-1, the V gene TRBV25-1, with TRBD1 as a possible D gene (5 bases). The material sequenced was naive CD8+ T cells sorted from blood. The origin of this receptor is a woman aged 25 to 39 in good health. The CDR3 bases are TGTGCCAGCAGTGATCCGGGGTATACAGGCACTGAAGCTTTCTTT. Translation gives CASSDPGYTGTEAFF.